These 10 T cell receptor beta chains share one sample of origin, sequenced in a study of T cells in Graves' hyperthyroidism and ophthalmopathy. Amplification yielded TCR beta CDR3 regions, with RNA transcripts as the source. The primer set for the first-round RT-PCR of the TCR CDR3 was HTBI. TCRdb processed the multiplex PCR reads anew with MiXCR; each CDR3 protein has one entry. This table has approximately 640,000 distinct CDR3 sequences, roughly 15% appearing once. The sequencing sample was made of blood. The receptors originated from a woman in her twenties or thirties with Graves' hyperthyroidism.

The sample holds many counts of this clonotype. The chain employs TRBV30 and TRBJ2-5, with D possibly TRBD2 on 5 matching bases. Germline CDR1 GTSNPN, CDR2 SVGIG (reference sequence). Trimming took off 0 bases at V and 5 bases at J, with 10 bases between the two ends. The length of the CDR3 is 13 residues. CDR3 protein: CAWSVGEWETQYF. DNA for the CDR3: TGTGCCTGGAGTGTTGGGGAGTGGGAGACCCAGTACTTC.

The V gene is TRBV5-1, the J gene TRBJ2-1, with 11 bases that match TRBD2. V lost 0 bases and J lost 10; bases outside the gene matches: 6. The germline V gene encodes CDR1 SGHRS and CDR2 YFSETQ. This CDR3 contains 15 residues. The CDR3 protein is CASSLGLAGTEEQFF. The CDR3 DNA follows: TGCGCCAGCAGCTTGGGACTAGCGGGAACTGAGGAGCAGTTCTTC.

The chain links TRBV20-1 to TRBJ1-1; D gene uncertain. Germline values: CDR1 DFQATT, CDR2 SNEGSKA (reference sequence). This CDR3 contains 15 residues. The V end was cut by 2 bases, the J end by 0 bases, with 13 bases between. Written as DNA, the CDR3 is TGCAGTGCTAGACTAGATAGGAGCCTGAACACTGAAGCTTTCTTT. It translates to CSARLDRSLNTEAFF.

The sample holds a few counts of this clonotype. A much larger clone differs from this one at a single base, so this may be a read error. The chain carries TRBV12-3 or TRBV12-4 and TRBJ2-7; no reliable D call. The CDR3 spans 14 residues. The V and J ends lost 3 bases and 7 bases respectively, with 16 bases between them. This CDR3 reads CASSFSSWINEQYF. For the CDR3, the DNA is TGTGCCAGCAGTTTCTCCTCCTGGATCAATGAGCAGTACTTC.

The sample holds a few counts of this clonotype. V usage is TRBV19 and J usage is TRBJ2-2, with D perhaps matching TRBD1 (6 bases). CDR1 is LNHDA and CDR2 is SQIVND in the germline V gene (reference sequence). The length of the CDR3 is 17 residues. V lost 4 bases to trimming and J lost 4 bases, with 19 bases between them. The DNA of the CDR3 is TGTGCCAGTAGTAATCCCTATGGACAGCTGTCCACCGGGGAGCTGTTTTTT. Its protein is CASSNPYGQLSTGELFF.

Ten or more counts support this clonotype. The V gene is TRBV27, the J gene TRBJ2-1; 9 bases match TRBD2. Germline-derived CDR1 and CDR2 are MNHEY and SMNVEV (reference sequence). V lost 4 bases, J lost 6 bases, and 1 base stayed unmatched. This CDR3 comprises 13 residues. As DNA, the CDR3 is TGTGCCAGCAGTTGGCGGGAGGGCAATGAGCAGTTCTTC. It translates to CASSWREGNEQFF.

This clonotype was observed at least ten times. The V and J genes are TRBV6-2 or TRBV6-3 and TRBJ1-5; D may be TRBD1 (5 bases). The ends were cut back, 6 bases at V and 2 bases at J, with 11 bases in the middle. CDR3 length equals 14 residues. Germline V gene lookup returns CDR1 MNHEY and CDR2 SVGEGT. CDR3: CASRSGGGNQPQHF. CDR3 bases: TGTGCCAGCAGGTCAGGAGGGGGCAATCAGCCCCAGCATTTT.

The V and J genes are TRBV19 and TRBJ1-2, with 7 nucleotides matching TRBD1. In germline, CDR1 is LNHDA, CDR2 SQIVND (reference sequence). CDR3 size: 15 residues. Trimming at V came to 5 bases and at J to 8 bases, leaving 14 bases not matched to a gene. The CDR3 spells CASSVTDRELLGYTF. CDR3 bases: TGTGCCAGTAGTGTCACCGACAGGGAGCTGTTGGGCTACACCTTC.

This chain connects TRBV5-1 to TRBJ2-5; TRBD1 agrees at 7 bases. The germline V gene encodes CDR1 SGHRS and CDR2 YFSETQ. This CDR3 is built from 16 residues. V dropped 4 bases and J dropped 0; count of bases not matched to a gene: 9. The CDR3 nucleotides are TGCGCCAGCAGCGATGCCGGGACAGAGTACCAAGAGACCCAGTACTTC. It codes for CASSDAGTEYQETQYF. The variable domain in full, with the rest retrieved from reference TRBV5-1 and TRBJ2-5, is KAGVTQTPRYLIKTRGQQVTLSCSPISGHRSVSWYQQTPGQGLQFLFEYFSETQRNKGNFPGRFSGRQFSNSRSEMNVSTLELGDSALYLCASSDAGTEYQETQYFGPGTRLLVL.

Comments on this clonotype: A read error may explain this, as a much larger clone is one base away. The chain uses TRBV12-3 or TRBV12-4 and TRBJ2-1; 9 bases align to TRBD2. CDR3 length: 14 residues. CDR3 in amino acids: CGSGLAGNYNEQFF. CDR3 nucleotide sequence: TGTGGCAGCGGTCTAGCGGGGAACTACAATGAGCAGTTCTTC.